The rows below give T cell receptor beta chains drawn from one sample of a study of beta chain features in type 1 diabetes. Assay used: immunoSEQ multiplex PCR; TCRdb lists only in-frame clones, some missing. The data show some 370,000 clones, over 8.5% seen once. The sequencing input was central memory CD4+ T cells from blood. These receptors came from a man younger than 45 with type 1 diabetes. Both conserved end residues are part of each CDR3. The D gene is left open where the match is weak. Size is stated for part of the rows, as once, few or many counts, or as a class when the clone is expanded.

CDR3	DNA	size	J	D	V
CAENSGSTGELFF	TGTGCCGAAAATAGCGGGAGCACCGGGGAGCTGTTTTTT	many	TRBJ2-2	TRBD2	TRBV7-9
CASSLMVGNTEAFF	TGTGCCAGCAGCTTAATGGTAGGGAACACTGAAGCTTTCTTT	once	TRBJ1-1	-	TRBV7-2
CASSLEGTYGYTF	TGTGCCAGCAGCTTGGAGGGCACCTATGGCTACACCTTC	few	TRBJ1-2	-	TRBV7-9
CASSSRDSYEQYF	TGTGCCAGCAGCTCTAGGGATTCCTACGAGCAGTACTTC	many	TRBJ2-7	-	TRBV5-4
CASSSGGTYNEQFF	TGTGCCAGCAGCTCAGGGGGCACCTACAATGAGCAGTTCTTC	few	TRBJ2-1	TRBD1	TRBV7-2
CAISDSRLSYNEQFF	TGTGCCATCAGTGACAGTAGACTCTCCTACAATGAGCAGTTCTTC	-	TRBJ2-1	-	TRBV10-3
CASSLERLSSYNEQFF	TGTGCCAGCAGTTTAGAGCGTCTCAGCTCCTACAATGAGCAGTTCTTC	few	TRBJ2-1	-	TRBV27
CASSQRYTIYF	TGTGCCAGCAGCCAACGGTACACCATATATTTT	few	TRBJ1-3	-	TRBV7-2
CASSGTGSDTQYF	TGTGCCAGCAGTGGTACAGGGTCAGATACGCAGTATTTT	-	TRBJ2-3	-	TRBV2
CASSLTGANQPQHF	TGTGCCAGCAGCCTGACAGGGGCCAATCAGCCCCAGCATTTT	-	TRBJ1-5	TRBD1	TRBV6-1
CASSPFSYEQYF	TGTGCCAGCAGTCCTTTTTCCTACGAGCAGTACTTC	many	TRBJ2-7	-	TRBV7-9
CASSEQGSYEQYF	TGTGCCAGTAGTGAACAGGGCTCCTACGAGCAGTACTTC	-	TRBJ2-7	-	TRBV19
CASSLYGGSYEQYF	TGCGCCAGCAGCTTGTACGGGGGTTCCTACGAGCAGTACTTC	few	TRBJ2-7	-	TRBV5-1
CASSPWEGEKLFF	TGTGCCAGCAGCCCCTGGGAGGGTGAAAAACTGTTTTTT	many	TRBJ1-4	-	TRBV9
CASEGGASGQPQHF	TGTGCCAGCGAGGGGGGGGCTTCAGGTCAGCCCCAGCATTTT	few	TRBJ1-5	-	TRBV2
CASSRGPTYEQYF	TGTGCCAGTTCAAGGGGGCCGACCTACGAGCAGTACTTC	few	TRBJ2-7	TRBD1	TRBV18
CAGGGGSYGYTF	TGTGCTGGGGGCGGGGGGAGCTATGGCTACACCTTC	many	TRBJ1-2	-	TRBV28
CASSHRVWTEAFF	TGTGCCAGCAGCCACAGGGTATGGACTGAAGCTTTCTTT	-	TRBJ1-1	-	TRBV6-5
CASSSQGWDTQYF	TGTGCCAGCAGTTCACAGGGGTGGGATACGCAGTATTTT	-	TRBJ2-3	TRBD1	TRBV28
CASSPIRGQGAAQPQHF	TGTGCCAGCTCACCGATCCGGGGACAGGGGGCGGCCCAGCCCCAGCATTTT	few	TRBJ1-5	TRBD1	TRBV18
CASGETGITYEQYF	TGCGCCAGCGGGGAGACAGGGATAACCTACGAGCAGTACTTC	few	TRBJ2-7	TRBD1	TRBV5-1
CASTKRGGPSTDTQYF	TGTGCCAGCACCAAACGGGGGGGCCCTAGCACAGATACGCAGTATTTT	few	TRBJ2-3	TRBD2	TRBV2
CASSSYGTLYTGELFF	TGTGCCAGCAGTTCATACGGGACACTATACACCGGGGAGCTGTTTTTT	few	TRBJ2-2	-	TRBV27
CAWSARGGDNEKLFF	TGTGCCTGGAGTGCCCGGGGAGGGGATAATGAAAAACTGTTTTTT	few	TRBJ1-4	-	TRBV30
CASSFGDFTEKLFF	TGCGCCAGCAGCTTCGGGGACTTCACTGAAAAACTGTTTTTT	few	TRBJ1-4	-	TRBV5-1
CASSSADRGGANVLTF	TGTGCCAGCAGTTCCGCAGATCGGGGCGGGGCCAACGTCCTGACTTTC	-	TRBJ2-6	-	TRBV28
CASSDHGGSYEQYF	TGTGCCAGCAGTGATCACGGGGGCTCCTACGAGCAGTACTTC	few	TRBJ2-7	-	TRBV6-4
CASSLRRATSYNEQFF	TGTGCCAGCAGCTTGCGCCGGGCCACTTCCTACAATGAGCAGTTCTTC	few	TRBJ2-1	-	TRBV5-4
CASSERAGGYSNQPQHF	TGTGCCAGCAGTGAGCGAGCAGGGGGATATAGCAATCAGCCCCAGCATTTT	few	TRBJ1-5	TRBD1	TRBV6-1
CASSSGTSGRGTGELFF	TGTGCCAGCAGTTCCGGGACTAGCGGGAGGGGCACCGGGGAGCTGTTTTTT	-	TRBJ2-2	TRBD2	TRBV5-4
CASSGTGEQYF	TGTGCCAGCAGCGGGACGGGCGAGCAGTACTTC	-	TRBJ2-7	-	TRBV5-6
CSVEVGTGVNEQFF	TGCAGCGTTGAAGTAGGGACGGGAGTCAATGAGCAGTTCTTC	-	TRBJ2-1	-	TRBV29-1
CASSSRGGLAAYEQYF	TGTGCCAGCAGCTCCCGGGGGGGACTAGCGGCCTACGAGCAGTACTTC	few	TRBJ2-7	TRBD2	TRBV9
CASMSQANTEAFF	TGTGCCAGCATGTCGCAGGCGAACACTGAAGCTTTCTTT	many	TRBJ1-1	-	TRBV2
CASSLPLGTEAFF	TGCGCCAGCAGCTTACCATTAGGCACTGAAGCTTTCTTT	few	TRBJ1-1	-	TRBV5-1
CAISDHSGTGGYEQYF	TGTGCCATCAGTGACCACTCCGGGACAGGGGGTTACGAGCAGTACTTC	few	TRBJ2-7	TRBD1	TRBV10-3
CASTRGGADENIQYF	TGTGCCAGCACCCGAGGGGGGGCAGACGAAAACATTCAGTACTTC	-	TRBJ2-4	-	TRBV6-5
CSAVRGGAYNEQFF	TGCAGCGCCGTCCGGGGGGGCGCCTACAATGAGCAGTTCTTC	-	TRBJ2-1	TRBD2	TRBV29-1
CAWTPRQGYGYTF	TGTGCCTGGACCCCTAGACAGGGCTATGGCTACACCTTC	-	TRBJ1-2	TRBD1	TRBV30
CASSLGLHSGNTIYF	TGCGCCAGCAGCTTGGGACTCCACTCTGGAAACACCATATATTTT	few	TRBJ1-3	-	TRBV5-1
CASSHGLAGDTDTQYF	TGCGCCAGCAGCCACGGACTAGCGGGTGATACAGATACGCAGTATTTT	-	TRBJ2-3	TRBD2	TRBV5-1
CANDRSSTDTQYF	TGTGCCAACGACAGGTCTAGCACAGATACGCAGTATTTT	many	TRBJ2-3	-	TRBV2
CASKAIIQETQYF	TGTGCCAGCAAGGCCATAATTCAAGAGACCCAGTACTTC	-	TRBJ2-5	-	TRBV2
CASSYSPSGRLVEQFF	TGTGCCAGCAGTTACTCTCCTAGCGGGAGATTGGTTGAGCAGTTCTTC	many	TRBJ2-1	TRBD2	TRBV6-5
CASKTGYTEAFF	TGTGCCAGCAAAACTGGCTACACTGAAGCTTTCTTT	few	TRBJ1-1	-	TRBV6-5
CASTTPGMGETQYF	TGTGCCAGCACTACTCCCGGGATGGGGGAGACCCAGTACTTC	-	TRBJ2-5	-	TRBV28
CASSGRAGYTEAFF	TGTGCCAGCAGTGGGCGGGCAGGGTACACTGAAGCTTTCTTT	-	TRBJ1-1	-	TRBV6-1
CASSPIGGLVNEQFF	TGTGCCAGCAGTCCGATAGGAGGACTAGTCAATGAGCAGTTCTTC	many	TRBJ2-1	TRBD2	TRBV2
CASSEWGQSTDTQYF	TGTGCCAGCAGTGAATGGGGACAAAGCACAGATACGCAGTATTTT	few	TRBJ2-3	-	TRBV6-1
CASSASGTSGRDTQYF	TGTGCCAGCAGTGCCTCCGGGACTAGCGGGAGAGATACGCAGTATTTT	-	TRBJ2-3	TRBD2	TRBV25-1